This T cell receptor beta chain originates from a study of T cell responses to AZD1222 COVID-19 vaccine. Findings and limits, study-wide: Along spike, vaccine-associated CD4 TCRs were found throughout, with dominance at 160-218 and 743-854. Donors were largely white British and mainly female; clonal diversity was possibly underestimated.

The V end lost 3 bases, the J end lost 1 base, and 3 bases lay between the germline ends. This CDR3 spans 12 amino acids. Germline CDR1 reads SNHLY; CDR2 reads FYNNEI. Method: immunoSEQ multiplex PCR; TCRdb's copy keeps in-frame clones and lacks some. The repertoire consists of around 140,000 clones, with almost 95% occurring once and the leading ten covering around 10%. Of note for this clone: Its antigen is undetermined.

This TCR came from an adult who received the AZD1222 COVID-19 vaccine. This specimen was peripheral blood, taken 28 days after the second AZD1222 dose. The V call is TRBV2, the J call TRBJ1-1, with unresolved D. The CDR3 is CASSDSNTEAFF. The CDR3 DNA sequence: TGTGCCAGCAGTGACTCGAACACTGAAGCTTTCTTT.